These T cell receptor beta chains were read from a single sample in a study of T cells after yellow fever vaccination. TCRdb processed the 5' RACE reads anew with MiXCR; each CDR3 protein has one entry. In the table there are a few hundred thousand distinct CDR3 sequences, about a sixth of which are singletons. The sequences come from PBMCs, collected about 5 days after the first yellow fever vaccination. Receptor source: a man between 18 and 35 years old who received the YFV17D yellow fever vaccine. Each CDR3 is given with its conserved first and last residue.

CASSGAGGHSTDTQYF,TRBV12-3/TRBV12-4,TRBJ2-3
CASSPSGGGLKTQYF,TRBV12-3/TRBV12-4,TRBJ2-5
CASSQDSGLVDGYTF,TRBV3-1,TRBJ1-2
CASSRAGNTYEQYF,TRBV7-8,TRBJ2-7
CASSSSGGRYYTGELFF,TRBV7-3,TRBJ2-2
CSVEGADDGYTF,TRBV29-1,TRBJ1-2
CASSQTRDPVAQYF,TRBV7-2,TRBJ2-5
CSVEGVADGETQYF,TRBV29-1,TRBJ2-5
CASSSERDPPGAQYF,TRBV12-3/TRBV12-4,TRBJ2-5
CSARVAAGGETQYF,TRBV20-1,TRBJ2-5
CASSLPGAAKTEAFF,TRBV28,TRBJ1-1
CASSEARGDQPQHF,TRBV25-1,TRBJ1-5
CAISETQGEAFF,TRBV10-3,TRBJ1-1
CASSINRYTGELFF,TRBV19,TRBJ2-2
CATGQGRDGKLFF,TRBV19,TRBJ1-4
CASSLYEGGYSYNEQFF,TRBV7-9,TRBJ2-1
CASSLGTAEGEKLFF,TRBV7-9,TRBJ1-4
CASSQDRGASGNTIYF,TRBV4-2,TRBJ1-3
CASSRQGHRLDTGELFF,TRBV11-1,TRBJ2-2
CASSLADRGREAFF,TRBV5-1,TRBJ1-1
CASSYVSPRTNTEAFF,TRBV6-2/TRBV6-3,TRBJ1-1
CASSLGSPYNEQFF,TRBV5-6,TRBJ2-1
CATSRDRYPTKSNEKLFF,TRBV15,TRBJ1-4
CASSASATDTQYF,TRBV7-2,TRBJ2-3
CASSDRAEKLFF,TRBV9,TRBJ1-4
CASSPPVATSTDTQYF,TRBV18,TRBJ2-3
CAISEAGPLNGYTF,TRBV10-3,TRBJ1-2
CASTPFGRASETQYF,TRBV5-1,TRBJ2-5
CASSSPGQLYEQYF,TRBV12-3/TRBV12-4,TRBJ2-7
CSAIRDTSNQPQHF,TRBV20-1,TRBJ1-5
CASSTGGANTGELFF,TRBV12-3/TRBV12-4,TRBJ2-2
CASSSGTGGPGTQYF,TRBV5-6,TRBJ2-5
CSARDQGGGEKLFF,TRBV20-1,TRBJ1-4
CASSQGGTGGTDTQYF,TRBV4-2,TRBJ2-3
CASSSFDRTGNTEAFF,TRBV12-3/TRBV12-4,TRBJ1-1
CASRGIRNTEAFF,TRBV5-6,TRBJ1-1
CASTRGYGYTF,TRBV12-3/TRBV12-4,TRBJ1-2
CASSQFQSPAGPEQYF,TRBV23-1,TRBJ2-7
CASSWDRTTRSYNEQFF,TRBV6-5,TRBJ2-1
CATQGGGGEQFF,TRBV19,TRBJ2-1